This T cell receptor beta chain is drawn from a study of CD8+ T cells in alopecia areata. Findings of the study overall: Patients shared TCRs less clearly than mice did, possibly for HLA-related reasons.

The CDR3 is 15 residues long. The ends were cut back, 0 bases at V and 5 bases at J, with 14 bases in the middle. From germline, CDR1 is SGHRS and CDR2 YFSETQ. The study team obtained lesional scalp punch biopsies and peripheral blood from alopecia areata patients. Using a FACSAria, the CD4+ and CD8+ T cells were sorted from the PBMCs. As concerns this clone: The antigen remains unidentified.

Once RNA had been extracted, it was reverse transcribed into cDNA to act as the sequencing template. The assay was immunoSEQ multiplex PCR, and TCRdb's table has in-frame clones only and misses some. Here the sample spans 110,000 to 150,000 clones, 45% to 60% being singletons. The sequence was obtained from a human donor with alopecia areata. Sequencing was performed on CD4+ T cells sorted from blood, taken at week 0. The rearrangement joins TRBV5-1 to TRBJ1-2; D is ambiguous. CDR3 DNA sequence: TGCGCCAGCAGCTTGGGCGACGGAGAGCTATATGGCTACACCTTC. Its translation is CASSLGDGELYGYTF. Filled out from reference TRBV5-1 and TRBJ1-2, the complete variable domain reads KAGVTQTPRYLIKTRGQQVTLSCSPISGHRSVSWYQQTPGQGLQFLFEYFSETQRNKGNFPGRFSGRQFSNSRSEMNVSTLELGDSALYLCASSLGDGELYGYTFGSGTRLTVV.